The source of this TCR beta chain is a study of PD-L1 blockade in urothelial cancer. Measured with immunoSEQ multiplex PCR; TCRdb has only the in-frame clones, and not every one. The sample comprises some 40,000 clones, approximately 88% of which are singletons, and about 10% rests with the top ten. As to time point: peripheral blood 6 weeks after treatment start. CDR1 GTSNPN and CDR2 SVGIG come from the germline V gene (reference sequence). The CDR3 is made up of 13 amino acids. Losses at the gene ends were 0 bases for V and 7 bases for J; bases not matched to a gene: 2. The clonotype was recovered from a man aged 35 to 55 with urothelial cancer. Material: PBMCs, obtained around atezolizumab (anti-PD-L1) treatment. The chain joins TRBV30 to TRBJ1-5; TRBD1 matches 8 bases. The CDR3 here is CAWSVQGEQPQHF. Here the CDR3 DNA reads TGTGCCTGGAGTGTACAGGGGGAGCAGCCCCAGCATTTT.